The 14 T cell receptor beta chains below were found in one sample sequenced in a study of blood T cell repertoires in COVID-19. Profiling relied on immunoSEQ multiplex PCR, and the TCRdb table lists in-frame clones only, not all of them. The sample holds hundreds of thousands of clones, around 92% seen once. Sequenced sample: peripheral blood. Receptor source: a man aged 35 to 55 with acute or convalescent COVID-19.

The chain couples TRBV7-3 to TRBJ1-2; a possible D gene is TRBD1 (6 bases). Looked up from germline, CDR1 is SGHTA and CDR2 is FQGTGA. Trimming removed 3 bases from V and 5 bases from J, with 16 bases in between. This CDR3 contains 15 residues. The CDR3 DNA reads TGTGCCAGCAGCTTCACCACGAAGGGGGTTTATGGCTACACCTTC. It encodes CASSFTTKGVYGYTF.

This sequence joins TRBV19 and TRBJ2-2, with 7 bases identical to TRBD1. The germline gives CDR1 LNHDA, CDR2 SQIVND (reference sequence). This CDR3 spans 14 amino acids. Germline trimming cut 3 bases from V and 4 bases from J; bases unmatched to any gene: 2. CDR3 sequence: CASSIAGGTGELFF. The CDR3, as DNA: TGTGCCAGTAGTATTGCAGGGGGCACCGGGGAGCTGTTTTTT.

Details on this clone: Without the conserved terminal phenylalanine or tryptophan, this CDR3 likely stems from a read error. The DNA is omitted, as the CDR3 cannot be located on it reliably, and the CDR3 follows TCRdb's listing. The J gene is TRBJ2-7, the V gene TRBV28; TRBD2 is the table's D call, not checked against the DNA. Germline loops: CDR1 MDHEN, CDR2 SYDVKM. Inclusive of both ends, the CDR3 amounts to 11 amino acids. CDR3: CASSQAETSSL.

The rearrangement uses TRBV6-5 and TRBJ1-4, with TRBD1 identical over 7 bases. The J segment lost 4 bases and the V segment lost 2 bases, leaving 1 base of the junction unmatched. CDR1 and CDR2 (germline): MNHEY, SVGAGI. This CDR3 comprises 14 residues. CDR3 sequence (DNA): TGTGCCAGCAGTTACGGGGACAGTAATGAAAAACTGTTTTTT. This translates into CASSYGDSNEKLFF.

The J gene is TRBJ2-7, the V gene TRBV2, with 12 positions matching TRBD2. The germline V gene has CDR1 SNHLY and CDR2 FYNNEI. With 6 bases clipped from V and 3 bases from J, the junction kept 6 bases outside the gene matches. The CDR3 contains 15 residues. CDR3 residues: CASRRLAGANYEQYF. As DNA, the CDR3 is TGTGCCAGCAGGAGACTAGCGGGGGCTAACTACGAGCAGTACTTC. Using reference TRBV2 and TRBJ2-7 for the parts outside the CDR3, the full variable domain is EPEVTQTPSHQVTQMGQEVILRCVPISNHLYFYWYRQILGQKVEFLVSFYNNEISEKSEIFDDQFSVERPDGSNFTLKIRSTKLEDSAMYFCASRRLAGANYEQYFGPGTRLTVT.

This clone occurred a few times. The chain links TRBV11-2 to TRBJ1-2, with D perhaps TRBD1 (6 bases). CDR1 is SGHAT, CDR2 FQNNGV, per germline. The CDR3 loop spans 16 amino acids. With 0 bases removed from V and 1 base from J, the gap between germline ends came to 12 bases. CDR3 nucleotide sequence: TGTGCCAGCAGCTTAGACGGCGGACAGTTTAACTATGGCTACACCTTC. Translated: CASSLDGGQFNYGYTF.

The chain recombines TRBV6-1 with TRBJ2-2; the D gene is possibly TRBD1 (6 bases). Trimming stripped 3 bases from V and 4 bases from J, with 12 bases between. The CDR3 is made up of 15 amino acids. CDR1 is MNHNS and CDR2 is SASEGT in the germline V gene. The CDR3, as DNA: TGTGCCAGCAGTGACGGGACATTTGTCACCGGGGAGCTGTTTTTT. Its translation: CASSDGTFVTGELFF.

The rearrangement joins TRBV28 to TRBJ2-5, with 12 bases fitting TRBD2. The CDR3 extends over 14 amino acids. Germline CDR1 MDHEN, CDR2 SYDVKM. Trimming removed 5 bases from V and 7 bases from J; junction bases left unmatched: 5. The CDR3 reads CASSRRTSGVTQYF. The CDR3 coding sequence is TGTGCCAGCAGTCGAAGGACTAGCGGGGTGACCCAGTACTTC.

CDR3 coding DNA: TGTGCCAGCAACCCGCCAGGATTCACGGACAATGAGCAGTTCTTC. Protein sequence: CASNPPGFTDNEQFF. The rearrangement uses TRBV6-6 and TRBJ2-1; the D is unclear. Germline V gene data show CDR1 as MNHNY and CDR2 as SVGAGI (reference sequence). The CDR3 has 15 amino acids. V was cut by 7 bases and J by 5 bases, with 18 bases left in between.

The rearrangement links TRBV30 to TRBJ1-2; no clear D. Per germline, CDR1 GTSNPN and CDR2 SVGIG (reference sequence). V was shortened by 1 base and J by 4 bases, with 19 bases between the two germline ends. This CDR3 spans 16 amino acids. CDR3 sequence: CAWSGETRIYFYGYTF. The CDR3 nucleotides read TGTGCCTGGAGTGGGGAGACAAGGATCTACTTCTATGGCTACACCTTC.

The count of this clone is one. V is TRBV5-1 and J is TRBJ1-2, with 9 bases matching TRBD1. Trimming removed 5 bases from V and 0 bases from J; junction bases left unmatched: 2. The length of the CDR3 is 14 residues. Germline V gives CDR1 SGHRS, CDR2 YFSETQ. The CDR3 sequence is CASRRDRANYGYTF. The CDR3 DNA follows: TGCGCCAGCAGACGGGACAGGGCTAACTATGGCTACACCTTC.

The chain is built from TRBV5-1 and TRBJ2-2, with 8 bases lining up with TRBD2. V was pared by 4 bases and J by 0 bases, with 8 bases of the junction left unmatched. Germline CDR1 and CDR2: SGHRS and YFSETQ. This CDR3 has 17 amino acids. The CDR3 region has the DNA TGCGCCAGCAGCCCCGGGGGGGGCGATTCGAACACCGGGGAGCTGTTTTTT. Its translation: CASSPGGGDSNTGELFF.

This chain links TRBV6-1 with TRBJ1-2; D unclear. The germline V gene encodes CDR1 MNHNS and CDR2 SASEGT. With 3 bases removed from V and 10 bases from J, the gap between germline ends came to 24 bases. The CDR3 runs to 16 residues. The CDR3 DNA is TGTGCCAGCAGTGATAAAGTAACAGCGGCTTTCTTGTACTACACCTTC. This sequence encodes CASSDKVTAAFLYYTF.

The V and J genes are TRBV12-3 or TRBV12-4 and TRBJ2-5; 8 bases align to TRBD1. The CDR3 is 13 amino acids. Unmatched junction bases numbered 4, after V lost 8 bases and J lost 2 bases. CDR3 amino acids: CASGTGQQETQYF. DNA of the CDR3: TGTGCCAGCGGGACAGGACAGCAAGAGACCCAGTACTTC.